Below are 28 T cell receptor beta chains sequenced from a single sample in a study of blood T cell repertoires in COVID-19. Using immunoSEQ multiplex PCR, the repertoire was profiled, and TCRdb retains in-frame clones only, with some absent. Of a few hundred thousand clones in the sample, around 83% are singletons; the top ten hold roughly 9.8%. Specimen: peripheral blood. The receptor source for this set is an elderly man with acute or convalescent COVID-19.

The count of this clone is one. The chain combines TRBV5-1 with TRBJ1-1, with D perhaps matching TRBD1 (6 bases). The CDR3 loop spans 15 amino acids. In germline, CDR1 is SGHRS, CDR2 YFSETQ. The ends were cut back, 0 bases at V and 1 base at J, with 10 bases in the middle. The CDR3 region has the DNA TGCGCCAGCAGCTTGGCGAGGGGGTCGAACACTGAAGCTTTCTTT. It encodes CASSLARGSNTEAFF.

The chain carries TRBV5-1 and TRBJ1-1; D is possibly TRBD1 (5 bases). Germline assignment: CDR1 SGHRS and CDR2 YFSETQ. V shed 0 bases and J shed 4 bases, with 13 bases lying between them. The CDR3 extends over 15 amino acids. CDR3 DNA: TGCGCCAGCAGCTTGGTCGTGGGAAGGGGCACTGAAGCTTTCTTT. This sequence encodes CASSLVVGRGTEAFF.

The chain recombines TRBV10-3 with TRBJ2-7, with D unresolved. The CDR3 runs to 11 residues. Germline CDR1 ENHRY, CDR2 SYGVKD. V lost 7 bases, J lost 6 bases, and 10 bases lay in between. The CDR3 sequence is CAIKQSGEQYF. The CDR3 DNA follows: TGTGCCATCAAACAGAGTGGCGAGCAGTACTTC.

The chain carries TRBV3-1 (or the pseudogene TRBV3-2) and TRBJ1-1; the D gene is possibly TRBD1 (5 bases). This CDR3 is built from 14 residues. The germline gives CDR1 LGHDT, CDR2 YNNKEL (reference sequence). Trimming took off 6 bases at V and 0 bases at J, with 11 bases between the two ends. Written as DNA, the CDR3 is TGTGCCAGCAGGCAGGACACCATGAACACTGAAGCTTTCTTT. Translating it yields CASRQDTMNTEAFF.

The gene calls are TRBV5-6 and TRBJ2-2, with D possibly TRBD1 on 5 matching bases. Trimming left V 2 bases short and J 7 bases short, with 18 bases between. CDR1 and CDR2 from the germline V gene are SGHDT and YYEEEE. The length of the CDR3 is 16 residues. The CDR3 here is CASSFLDSSESGELFF. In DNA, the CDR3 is TGTGCCAGCAGCTTCCTCGACAGCTCAGAGAGCGGGGAGCTGTTTTTT. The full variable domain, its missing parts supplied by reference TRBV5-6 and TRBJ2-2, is DAGVTQSPTHLIKTRGQQVTLRCSPKSGHDTVSWYQQALGQGPQFIFQYYEEEERQRGNFPDRFSGHQFPNYSSELNVNALLLGDSALYLCASSFLDSSESGELFFGEGSRLTVL.

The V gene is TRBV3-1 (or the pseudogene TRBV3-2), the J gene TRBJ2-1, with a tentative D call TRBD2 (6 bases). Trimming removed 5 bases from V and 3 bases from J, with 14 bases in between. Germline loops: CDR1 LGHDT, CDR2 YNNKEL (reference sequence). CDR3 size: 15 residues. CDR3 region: CASSWTGDSYNEQFF. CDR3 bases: TGTGCCAGCAGCTGGACGGGGGATAGCTACAATGAGCAGTTCTTC.

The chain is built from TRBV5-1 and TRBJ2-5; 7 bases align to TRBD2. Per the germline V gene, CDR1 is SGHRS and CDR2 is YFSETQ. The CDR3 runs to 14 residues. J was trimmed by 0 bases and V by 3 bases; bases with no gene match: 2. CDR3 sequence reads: CASSSGTNQETQYF. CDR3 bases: TGCGCCAGCAGCTCCGGGACTAACCAAGAGACCCAGTACTTC.

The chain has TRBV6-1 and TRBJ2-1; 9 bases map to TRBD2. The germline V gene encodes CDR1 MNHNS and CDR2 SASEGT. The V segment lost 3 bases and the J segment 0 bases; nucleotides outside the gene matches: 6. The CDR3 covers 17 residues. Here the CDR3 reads CASSEDVAGVSYNEQFF. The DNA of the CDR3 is TGTGCCAGCAGTGAGGATGTAGCGGGAGTCTCCTACAATGAGCAGTTCTTC.

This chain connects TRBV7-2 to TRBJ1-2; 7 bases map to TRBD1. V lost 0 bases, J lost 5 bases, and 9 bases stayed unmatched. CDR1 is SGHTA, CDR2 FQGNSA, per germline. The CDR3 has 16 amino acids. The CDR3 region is CASSLAGQAELYGYTF. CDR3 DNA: TGTGCCAGCAGCTTAGCCGGACAGGCCGAACTATATGGCTACACCTTC.

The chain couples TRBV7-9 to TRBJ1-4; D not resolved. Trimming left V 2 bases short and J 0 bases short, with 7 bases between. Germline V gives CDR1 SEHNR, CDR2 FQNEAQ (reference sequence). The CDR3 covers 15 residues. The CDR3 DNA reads TGTGCCAGCAGCTTAATCGGAGCAACTAATGAAAAACTGTTTTTT. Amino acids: CASSLIGATNEKLFF.

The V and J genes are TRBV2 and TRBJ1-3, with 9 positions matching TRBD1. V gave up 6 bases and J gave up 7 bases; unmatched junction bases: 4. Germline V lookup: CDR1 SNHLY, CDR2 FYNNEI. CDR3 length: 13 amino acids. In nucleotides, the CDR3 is TGTGCCAGCAGCCGACAGGGGGTTAACACCATATATTTT. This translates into CASSRQGVNTIYF.

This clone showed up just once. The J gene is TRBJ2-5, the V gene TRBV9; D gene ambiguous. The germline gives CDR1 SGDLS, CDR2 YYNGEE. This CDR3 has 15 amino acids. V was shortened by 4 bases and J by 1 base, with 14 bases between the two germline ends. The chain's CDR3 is CASSFSNQAQETQYF. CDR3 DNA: TGTGCCAGCAGCTTTAGTAATCAGGCCCAAGAGACCCAGTACTTC.

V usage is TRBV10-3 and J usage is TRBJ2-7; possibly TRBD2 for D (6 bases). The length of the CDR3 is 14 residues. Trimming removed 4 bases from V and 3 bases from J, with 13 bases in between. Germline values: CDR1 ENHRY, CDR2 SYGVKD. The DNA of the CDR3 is TGTGCCATCAGTGTCCGGGGGACGGGCTACGAGCAGTACTTC. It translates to CAISVRGTGYEQYF.

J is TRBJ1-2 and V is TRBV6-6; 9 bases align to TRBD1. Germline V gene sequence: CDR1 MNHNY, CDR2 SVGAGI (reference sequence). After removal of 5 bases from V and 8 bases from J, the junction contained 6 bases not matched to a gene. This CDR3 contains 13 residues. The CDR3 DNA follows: TGTGCCAGCAGTCGGACAGGGGCCTTGGGCTACACCTTC. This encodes CASSRTGALGYTF.

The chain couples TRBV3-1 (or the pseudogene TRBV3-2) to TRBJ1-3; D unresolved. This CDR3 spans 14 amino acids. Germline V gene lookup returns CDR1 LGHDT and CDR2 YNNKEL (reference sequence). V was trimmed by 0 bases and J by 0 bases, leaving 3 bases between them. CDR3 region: CASSQDSSGNTIYF. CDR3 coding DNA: TGTGCCAGCAGCCAAGATAGCTCTGGAAACACCATATATTTT.

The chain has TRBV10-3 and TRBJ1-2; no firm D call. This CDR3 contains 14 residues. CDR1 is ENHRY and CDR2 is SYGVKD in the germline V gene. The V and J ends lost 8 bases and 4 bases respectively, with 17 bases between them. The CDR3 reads CAIGVEGRTYGYTF. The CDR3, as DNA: TGTGCCATCGGGGTTGAGGGTCGAACCTATGGCTACACCTTC.

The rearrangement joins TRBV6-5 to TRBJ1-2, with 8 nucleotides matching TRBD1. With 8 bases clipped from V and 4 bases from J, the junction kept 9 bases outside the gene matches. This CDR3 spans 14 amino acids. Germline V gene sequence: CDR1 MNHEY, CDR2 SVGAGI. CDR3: CASSILGQAYGYTF. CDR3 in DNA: TGTGCCAGCTCCATATTGGGACAGGCCTATGGCTACACCTTC.

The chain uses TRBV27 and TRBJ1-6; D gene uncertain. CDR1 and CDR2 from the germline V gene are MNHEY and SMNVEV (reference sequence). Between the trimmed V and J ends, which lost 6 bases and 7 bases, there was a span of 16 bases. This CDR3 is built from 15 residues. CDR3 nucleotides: TGTGCCAGCAGGGGAGGGATTCTTGGAAATTCACCCCTCCACTTT. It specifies CASRGGILGNSPLHF.

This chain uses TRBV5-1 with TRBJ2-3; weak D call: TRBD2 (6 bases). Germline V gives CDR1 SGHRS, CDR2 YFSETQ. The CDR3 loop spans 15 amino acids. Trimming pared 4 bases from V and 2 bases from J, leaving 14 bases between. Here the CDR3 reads CASSPWGTHTDTQYF. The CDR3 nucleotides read TGCGCCAGCAGCCCATGGGGGACTCACACAGATACGCAGTATTTT.

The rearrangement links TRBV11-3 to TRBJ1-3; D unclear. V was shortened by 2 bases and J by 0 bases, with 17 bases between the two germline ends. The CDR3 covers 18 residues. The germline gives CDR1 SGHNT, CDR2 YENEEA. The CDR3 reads CASSLIGGSRFSGNTIYF. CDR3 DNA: TGTGCCAGCAGCTTAATAGGAGGGTCCCGCTTCTCTGGAAACACCATATATTTT.

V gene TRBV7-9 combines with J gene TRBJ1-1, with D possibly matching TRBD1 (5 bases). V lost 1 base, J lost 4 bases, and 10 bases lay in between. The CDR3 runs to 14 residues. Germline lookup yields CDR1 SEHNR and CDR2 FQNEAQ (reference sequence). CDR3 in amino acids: CASSLDQGSTEAFF. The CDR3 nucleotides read TGTGCCAGCAGCTTAGACCAGGGTAGCACTGAAGCTTTCTTT. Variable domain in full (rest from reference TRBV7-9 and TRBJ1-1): DTGVSQNPRHKITKRGQNVTFRCDPISEHNRLYWYRQTLGQGPEFLTYFQNEAQLEKSRLLSDRFSAERPKGSFSTLEIQRTEQGDSAMYLCASSLDQGSTEAFFGQGTRLTVV.

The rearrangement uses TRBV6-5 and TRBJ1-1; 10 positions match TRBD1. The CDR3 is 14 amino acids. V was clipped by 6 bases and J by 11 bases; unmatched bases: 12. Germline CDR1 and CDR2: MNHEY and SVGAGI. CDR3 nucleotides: TGTGCCAGCAGAGATCCGGGACAGGGGAGGGAGGCTTTCTTT. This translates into CASRDPGQGREAFF.

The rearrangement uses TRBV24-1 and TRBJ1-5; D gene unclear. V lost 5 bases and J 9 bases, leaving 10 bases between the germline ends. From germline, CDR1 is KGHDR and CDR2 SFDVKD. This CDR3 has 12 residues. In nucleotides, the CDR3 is TGTGCCACCAGTGGGGAGGTTGGGCCCCAGCATTTT. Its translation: CATSGEVGPQHF.

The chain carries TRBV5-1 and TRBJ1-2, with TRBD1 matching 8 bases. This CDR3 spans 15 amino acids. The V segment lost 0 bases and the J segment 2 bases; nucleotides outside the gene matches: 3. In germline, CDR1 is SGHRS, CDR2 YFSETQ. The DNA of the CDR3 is TGCGCCAGCAGCTTGGGGCCAGGGGGCAACTATGGCTACACCTTC. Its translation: CASSLGPGGNYGYTF.

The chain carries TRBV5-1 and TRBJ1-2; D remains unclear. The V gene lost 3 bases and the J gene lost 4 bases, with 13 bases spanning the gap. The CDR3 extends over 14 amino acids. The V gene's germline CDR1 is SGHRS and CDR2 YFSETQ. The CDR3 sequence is CASSSPEAAYGYTF. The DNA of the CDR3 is TGCGCCAGCAGCTCCCCCGAGGCAGCCTATGGCTACACCTTC.

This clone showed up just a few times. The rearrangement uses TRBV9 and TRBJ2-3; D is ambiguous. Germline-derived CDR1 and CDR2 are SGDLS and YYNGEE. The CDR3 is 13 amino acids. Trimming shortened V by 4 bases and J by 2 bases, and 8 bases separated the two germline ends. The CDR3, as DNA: TGTGCCAGCAGCCCCCGGTACACAGATACGCAGTATTTT. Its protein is CASSPRYTDTQYF. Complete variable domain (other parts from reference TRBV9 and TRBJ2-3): DSGVTQTPKHLITATGQRVTLRCSPRSGDLSVYWYQQSLDQGLQFLIQYYNGEERAKGNILERFSAQQFPDLHSELNLSSLELGDSALYFCASSPRYTDTQYFGPGTRLTVL.

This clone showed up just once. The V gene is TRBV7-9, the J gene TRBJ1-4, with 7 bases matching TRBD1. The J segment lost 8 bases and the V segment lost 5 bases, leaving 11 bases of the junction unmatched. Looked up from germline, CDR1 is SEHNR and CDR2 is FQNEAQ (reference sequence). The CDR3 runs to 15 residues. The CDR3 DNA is TGTGCCAGCAGCGCCAGGACAGGAATGAGCGAAAAACTGTTTTTT. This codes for CASSARTGMSEKLFF.

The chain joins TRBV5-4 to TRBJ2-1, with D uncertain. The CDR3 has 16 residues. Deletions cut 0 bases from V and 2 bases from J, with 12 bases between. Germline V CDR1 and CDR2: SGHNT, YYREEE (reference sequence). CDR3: CASSLGSSTPYNEQFF. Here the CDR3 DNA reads TGTGCCAGCAGCTTGGGCTCGTCTACGCCCTACAATGAGCAGTTCTTC.